Sequencing of this TCR beta chain was carried out in a study of shared clonotypes between healthy human individuals. Findings and limits, study-wide: Genetic and exposure-history diversity was limited by the few donors.

CDR1 and CDR2 (germline): SGHVS, FQNEAQ. The ends lost 5 bases at V and 2 bases at J; junction bases unmatched: 2. The CDR3 runs 13 residues. Every donor, a Caucasian adult, lived in Nashville, Tennessee. Negatively enriched CD4+ T cells were divided by CD45RA into naive and memory. Note on this clone: The target antigen is unknown.

Assay: immunoSEQ multiplex PCR; the TCRdb copy retains only in-frame clones and omits some. The repertoire holds about 710,000 clones, with roughly 73% as singletons. The chain recombines TRBV7-8 with TRBJ1-1; TRBD1 agrees at 7 bases. The sequenced sample consisted of memory CD4+ T cells sorted from blood. Subset of the sample: CD45RA-negative fraction. This receptor was obtained from a woman aged 30 to 39 in good health. The DNA for the CDR3 is TGTGCCAGCAGCCGGGACAGTAACACTGAAGCTTTCTTT. Translation: CASSRDSNTEAFF.